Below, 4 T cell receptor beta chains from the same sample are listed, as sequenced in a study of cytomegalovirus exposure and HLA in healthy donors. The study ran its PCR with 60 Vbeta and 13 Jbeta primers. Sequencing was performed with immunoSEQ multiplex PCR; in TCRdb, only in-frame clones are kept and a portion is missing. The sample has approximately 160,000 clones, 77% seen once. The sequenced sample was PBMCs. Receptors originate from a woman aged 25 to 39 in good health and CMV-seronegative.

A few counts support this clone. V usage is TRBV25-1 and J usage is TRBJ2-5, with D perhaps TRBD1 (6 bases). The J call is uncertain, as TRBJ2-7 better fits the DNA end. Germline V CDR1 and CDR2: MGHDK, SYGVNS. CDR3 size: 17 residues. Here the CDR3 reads CASSVNPMTGQTYEQYF. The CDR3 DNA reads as TGTGCCAGCAGTGTAAACCCCATGACAGGACAAACCTACGAGCAGTACTTC.

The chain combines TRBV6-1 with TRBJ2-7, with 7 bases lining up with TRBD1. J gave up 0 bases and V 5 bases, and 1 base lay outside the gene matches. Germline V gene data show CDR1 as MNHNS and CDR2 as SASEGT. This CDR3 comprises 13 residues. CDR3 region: CASSWDSSYEQYF. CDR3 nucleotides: TGTGCCAGCAGTTGGGACAGCTCCTACGAGCAGTACTTC.

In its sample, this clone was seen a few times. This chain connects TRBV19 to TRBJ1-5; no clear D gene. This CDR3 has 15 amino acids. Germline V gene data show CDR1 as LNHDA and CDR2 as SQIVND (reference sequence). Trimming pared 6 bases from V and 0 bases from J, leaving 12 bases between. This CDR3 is CASRSQVTSNQPQHF. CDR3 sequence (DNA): TGTGCCAGTAGGAGCCAGGTGACTAGCAATCAGCCCCAGCATTTT. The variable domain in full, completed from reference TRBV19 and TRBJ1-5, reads DGGITQSPKYLFRKEGQNVTLSCEQNLNHDAMYWYRQDPGQGLRLIYYSQIVNDFQKGDIAEGYSVSREKKESFPLTVTSAQKNPTAFYLCASRSQVTSNQPQHFGDGTRLSIL.

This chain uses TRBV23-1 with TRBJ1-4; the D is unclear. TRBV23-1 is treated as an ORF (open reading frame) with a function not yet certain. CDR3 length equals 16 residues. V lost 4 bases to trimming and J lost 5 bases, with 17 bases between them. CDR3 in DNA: TGCGCCAGCAGTCCCTCCCGGGAAGGGCCGAATGAAAAACTGTTTTTT. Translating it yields CASSPSREGPNEKLFF.